Shown below are 13 T cell receptor beta chains from a single sample sequenced in a study of cytotoxic CD8 clonotypes in ibrutinib-treated CLL. The assay was immunoSEQ multiplex PCR, and TCRdb's table has in-frame clones only and misses some. The sample shows approximately 140,000 clones, around 90% of them seen only once. The input for sequencing was PBMCs, taken after 12 months of ibrutinib treatment. The receptors here all came from a human donor with chronic lymphocytic leukemia.

The DNA for the CDR3 is TGTGCCAGCAGCGGGGGTACGATAGCAACTAATGAAAAACTGTTTTTT. Protein product: CASSGGTIATNEKLFF. This rearrangement joins TRBV11-2 to TRBJ1-4; maybe TRBD1 (5 bases). The germline V gene has CDR1 SGHAT and CDR2 FQNNGV. The ends were cut back, 5 bases at V and 0 bases at J, with 13 bases in the middle. The CDR3 has 16 residues.

The chain uses TRBV5-1 and TRBJ2-3, with D tentatively TRBD1 (6 bases). The V gene lost 0 bases and the J gene lost 4 bases, with 18 bases spanning the gap. The CDR3 is made up of 17 amino acids. Germline values: CDR1 SGHRS, CDR2 YFSETQ. The DNA for the CDR3 is TGCGCCAGCAGCTTGGCCGCAGGGGCCGAATTTTCAGATACGCAGTATTTT. As protein: CASSLAAGAEFSDTQYF.

The gene calls are TRBV29-1 and TRBJ1-4; D remains ambiguous. This CDR3 comprises 13 residues. Trimming pared 4 bases from V and 3 bases from J, leaving 9 bases between. Germline lookup yields CDR1 SQVTM and CDR2 ANQGSEA. CDR3 in DNA: TGCAGCGTTGGTGCCGGTCCTAATGAAAAACTGTTTTTT. Translating gives CSVGAGPNEKLFF.

This clone has just one count. The V gene is TRBV6-1, the J gene TRBJ1-5; 10 bases align to TRBD1. The V segment lost 1 base and the J segment 7 bases; nucleotides outside the gene matches: 7. In germline, CDR1 is MNHNS, CDR2 SASEGT. CDR3 length: 16 residues. CDR3 amino acids: CASSEGGTGARQPQHF. The CDR3 bases are TGTGCCAGCAGTGAAGGCGGGACAGGGGCGCGCCAGCCCCAGCATTTT.

The chain joins TRBV28 to TRBJ2-7; TRBD2 matches 9 bases. Trimming took 7 bases from V and 0 from J; bases not matched to a gene: 4. Germline CDR1 and CDR2: MDHEN and SYDVKM. The CDR3 is 14 residues long. CDR3 residues: CASMREGSSYEQYF. The DNA of the CDR3 is TGTGCCAGCATGCGGGAGGGCTCCTCCTACGAGCAGTACTTC.

The chain has TRBV27 and TRBJ2-7; 10 bases match TRBD2. CDR1 MNHEY and CDR2 SMNVEV come from the germline V gene (reference sequence). Germline trimming cut 6 bases from V and 3 bases from J; bases unmatched to any gene: 8. The CDR3 consists of 15 residues. The CDR3 bases are TGTGCCAGCAGACCGCTAGCGGGAGTTAACTACGAGCAGTACTTC. This sequence encodes CASRPLAGVNYEQYF.

This chain joins TRBV30 and TRBJ1-6; no reliable D call. V lost 0 bases and J 11 bases, leaving 14 bases between the germline ends. This CDR3 comprises 14 residues. CDR1 GTSNPN and CDR2 SVGIG come from the germline V gene (reference sequence). CDR3 residues: CAWSVTPAATPLHF. The CDR3, as DNA: TGTGCCTGGAGTGTAACCCCGGCCGCGACACCCCTCCACTTT.

The chain carries TRBV5-6 and TRBJ2-1, with 9 bases that match TRBD2. CDR1 is SGHDT and CDR2 is YYEEEE in the germline V gene. The CDR3 is made up of 18 amino acids. Trimming cost V 0 bases and J 1 base; bases outside gene matches: 8. The CDR3 DNA follows: TGTGCCAGCAGCTTGGCGCTAGCGGGACTCTCTTCCTACAATGAGCAGTTCTTC. Its protein is CASSLALAGLSSYNEQFF.

This chain links TRBV7-9 with TRBJ2-5; D uncertain. Germline V gene data show CDR1 as SEHNR and CDR2 as FQNEAQ (reference sequence). This CDR3 has 11 amino acids. The germline V and J ends were trimmed by 6 bases and 5 bases, with 7 bases remaining between them. The CDR3 DNA reads as TGTGCCAGCAGGGGGTTGGAGACCCAGTACTTC. This encodes CASRGLETQYF. Full variable domain (outside the CDR3, taken from reference TRBV7-9 and TRBJ2-5): DTGVSQNPRHKITKRGQNVTFRCDPISEHNRLYWYRQTLGQGPEFLTYFQNEAQLEKSRLLSDRFSAERPKGSFSTLEIQRTEQGDSAMYLCASRGLETQYFGPGTRLLVL.

The gene calls are TRBV21-1 and TRBJ2-3; TRBD2 was called by the table and not checked on the DNA. TRBV21-1 is a listed pseudogene. CDR3 length: 20 amino acids. The CDR3 DNA sequence: TGTGCCAGCAGTCCAAAAGGGGGCCAGACTAGCGGGAGGGCCACGGATACGCAGTATTTT. It codes for CASSPKGGQTSGRATDTQYF.

This chain connects TRBV7-9 to TRBJ2-2; tentative D call: TRBD1 (6 bases). Germline loops: CDR1 SEHNR, CDR2 FQNEAQ (reference sequence). CDR3 length: 15 amino acids. Trimming took 7 bases from V and 1 from J, leaving 13 bases between them. In DNA form, the CDR3 reads TGTGCCAGCACCATTCAACAGGGGAACACCGGGGAGCTGTTTTTT. Translation: CASTIQQGNTGELFF.

The V call is TRBV4-3, the J call TRBJ2-7, with 9 bases identical to TRBD1. The CDR3 totals 17 residues. Germline CDR1 is LGHNA and CDR2 is YSLEER. V was clipped by 0 bases and J by 4 bases; unmatched bases: 10. CDR3: CASSQEDLGQGLYEQYF. As DNA, the CDR3 is TGCGCCAGCAGCCAAGAAGACTTGGGACAGGGTCTGTACGAGCAGTACTTC.

The chain carries TRBV7-9 and TRBJ1-2, with D unresolved. The CDR3 consists of 13 residues. With 11 bases removed from V and 4 bases from J, the gap between germline ends came to 17 bases. Germline assignment: CDR1 SEHNR and CDR2 FQNEAQ (reference sequence). The CDR3 DNA is TGTGCCTATTCATGGGTAGAACCCTATGGCTACACCTTC. Protein product: CAYSWVEPYGYTF.